What follows is one T cell receptor (beta chain) and its context. V was clipped by 5 bases and J by 4 bases; unmatched bases: 10. CDR3 size: 16 residues. The V gene's germline CDR1 is SGHTA and CDR2 FQGNSA. This entry belongs to a study of early stage breast cancer tumors. Profiling relied on immunoSEQ multiplex PCR, and the TCRdb table lists in-frame clones only, not all of them. Of roughly 19,000 clones listed, roughly 76% are singletons. The sequenced sample was blood. The chain joins TRBV7-2 to TRBJ2-1, with 8 bases fitting TRBD1. The TCR sequence derives from a person in their sixties with breast cancer. The CDR3: CASSVGQGLTYNEQFF. DNA of the CDR3: TGTGCCAGCAGCGTAGGACAGGGATTAACTTACAATGAGCAGTTCTTC.